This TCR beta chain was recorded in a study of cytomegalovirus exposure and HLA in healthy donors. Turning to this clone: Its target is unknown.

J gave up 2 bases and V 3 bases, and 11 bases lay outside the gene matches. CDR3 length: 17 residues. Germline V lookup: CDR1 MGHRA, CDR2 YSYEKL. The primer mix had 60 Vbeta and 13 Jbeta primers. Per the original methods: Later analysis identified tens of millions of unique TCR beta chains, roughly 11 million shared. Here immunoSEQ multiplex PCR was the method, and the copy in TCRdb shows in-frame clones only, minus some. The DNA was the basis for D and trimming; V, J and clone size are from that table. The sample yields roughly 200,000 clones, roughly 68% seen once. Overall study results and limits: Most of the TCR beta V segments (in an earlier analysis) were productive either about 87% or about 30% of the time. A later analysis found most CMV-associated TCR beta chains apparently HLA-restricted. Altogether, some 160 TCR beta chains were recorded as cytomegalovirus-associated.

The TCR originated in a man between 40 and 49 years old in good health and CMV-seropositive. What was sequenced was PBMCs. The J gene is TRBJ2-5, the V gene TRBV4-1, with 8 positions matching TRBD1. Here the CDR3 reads CASSHPSGGRRQETQYF. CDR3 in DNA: TGCGCCAGCAGCCACCCCTCAGGGGGCCGCCGACAAGAGACCCAGTACTTC.